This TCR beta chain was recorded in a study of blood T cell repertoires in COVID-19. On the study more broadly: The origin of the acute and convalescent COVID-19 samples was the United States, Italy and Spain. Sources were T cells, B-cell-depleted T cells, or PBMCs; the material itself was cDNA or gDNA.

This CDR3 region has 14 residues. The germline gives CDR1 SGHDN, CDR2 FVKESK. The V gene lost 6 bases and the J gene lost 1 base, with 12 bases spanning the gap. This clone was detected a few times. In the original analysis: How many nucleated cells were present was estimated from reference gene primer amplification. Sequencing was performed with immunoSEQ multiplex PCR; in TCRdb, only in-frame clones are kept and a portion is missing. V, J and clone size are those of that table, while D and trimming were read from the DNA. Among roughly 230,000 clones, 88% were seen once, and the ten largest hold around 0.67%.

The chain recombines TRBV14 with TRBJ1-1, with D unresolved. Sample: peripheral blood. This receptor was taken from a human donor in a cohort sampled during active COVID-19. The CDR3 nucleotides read TGTGCCAGCAGTCAGAACAGCCCGAACACTGAAGCTTTCTTT. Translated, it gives CASSQNSPNTEAFF. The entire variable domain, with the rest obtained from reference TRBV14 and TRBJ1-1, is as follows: EAGVTQFPSHSVIEKGQTVTLRCDPISGHDNLYWYRRVMGKEIKFLLHFVKESKQDESGMPNNRFLAERTGGTYSTLKVQPAELEDSGVYFCASSQNSPNTEAFFGQGTRLTVV.